Included here is one TCR beta chain sequence, with context. Antigen: not known. A patient was excluded if there was uncontrolled infection, other autoimmune disease, pregnancy or lactation. Diagnoses rested on clinical symptoms, serum thyroxine and TRAb, thyroid ultrasound and orbital computed tomography. This sample is drawn from a study of T cells in Graves' hyperthyroidism and ophthalmopathy. Findings and limits, study-wide: Before onset, ophthalmopathy was predicted by the model a median approximately 6.5 months earlier. Blood also showed most of the thyroid clonotypes that were expanded above 0.001.

J was trimmed by 7 bases and V by 3 bases; bases with no gene match: 10. The CDR3 contains 16 residues. Germline V gives CDR1 LGHNA, CDR2 YNFKEQ. Using RNA transcripts as the source, TCR beta CDR3 regions were amplified. The primer set for the first-round RT-PCR of the TCR CDR3 was HTBI. TCRdb processed the multiplex PCR reads anew with MiXCR; each CDR3 protein has one entry. The repertoire holds fewer than 650,000 distinct CDR3 sequences, with 40% to 55% as singletons. This clonotype originated in an adult woman with Graves' disease, either hyperthyroidism or ophthalmopathy (not recorded which). The V call is TRBV4-2, the J call TRBJ2-7, with 12 bases that match TRBD2. Source material: peripheral blood or thyroid tissue (not recorded which). The CDR3 DNA reads as TGTGCCAGCAGCCACCCGACTAGCGGGAGTGTTGGGGAGCAGTACTTC. Its protein is CASSHPTSGSVGEQYF.